This T cell receptor (beta chain) was identified in a study of cytomegalovirus exposure and HLA in healthy donors. Whole-study results and caveats: The study flagged 150 to 200 TCR beta chains as cytomegalovirus-associated. Rarity characterized most TCR sequences, yet some public TCRs appeared in many donors. Diagnosis of cytomegalovirus status made by the classifier reportedly showed high specificity and sensitivity.

Worth noting for this clone: No antigen is known for it.

Germline V gene lookup returns CDR1 LGHNA and CDR2 YNFKEQ. This CDR3 region has 13 residues. The germline V and J ends were trimmed by 1 base and 9 bases, with 12 bases remaining between them. Use of 60 Vbeta and 13 Jbeta primers characterized the PCR. TCRdb's table, derived via immunoSEQ multiplex PCR, lists solely in-frame clones and lacks some. This listing includes 140,000 or so clones. This TCR derives from a male donor in good health and CMV-seronegative. The V call is TRBV4-2, the J call TRBJ2-5; D is possibly TRBD1 (5 bases). Sequenced material: PBMCs. CDR3 DNA: TGTGCCAGCAGCCAAGTTGCAGGGCAGCCCCAGTACTTC. Its protein is CASSQVAGQPQYF.